Following are 26 T cell receptor beta chains from one sample sequenced in a study of shared clonotypes between healthy human individuals. This table comes from immunoSEQ multiplex PCR, and its TCRdb copy is limited to in-frame clones, with some not included. The sample holds more than 2 million clones, around 95% seen once. The sequencing input was naive CD4+ T cells sorted from blood. The subset is: CD45RA+ positively selected. Receptor source: a man aged 18 to 29 in good health.

This chain connects TRBV5-6 to TRBJ2-7; possible D gene TRBD1, 6 bases. This CDR3 is 14 amino acids long. In germline, CDR1 is SGHDT, CDR2 YYEEEE. Trimming took 0 bases from V and 4 from J, leaving 11 bases between them. The CDR3 DNA is TGTGCCAGCAGCTTGGTCCCGGACAGTTACGAGCAGTACTTC. This gives the protein CASSLVPDSYEQYF.

This sequence joins TRBV30 and TRBJ2-3, with D possibly matching TRBD2 (6 bases). Germline V gene sequence: CDR1 GTSNPN, CDR2 SVGIG (reference sequence). The CDR3 has 16 amino acids. Trimming stripped 2 bases from V and 2 bases from J, with 17 bases between. For the CDR3, the DNA is TGTGCCTGGAGTCCACGGGTGACTAGACACACAGATACGCAGTATTTT. Its translation is CAWSPRVTRHTDTQYF.

J is TRBJ2-5 and V is TRBV5-1, with 8 bases that match TRBD2. After removal of 1 base from V and 1 base from J, the junction contained 6 bases not matched to a gene. The length of the CDR3 is 16 residues. Germline V gives CDR1 SGHRS, CDR2 YFSETQ. This chain's CDR3 is CASSLFLAGTQETQYF. CDR3 coding DNA: TGCGCCAGCAGCTTGTTTTTAGCGGGAACCCAAGAGACCCAGTACTTC. Full variable domain (remainder filled in from reference TRBV5-1 and TRBJ2-5): KAGVTQTPRYLIKTRGQQVTLSCSPISGHRSVSWYQQTPGQGLQFLFEYFSETQRNKGNFPGRFSGRQFSNSRSEMNVSTLELGDSALYLCASSLFLAGTQETQYFGPGTRLLVL.

This clone was counted a single time. In the same sample, other DNA sequences code for this CDR3. The rearrangement uses TRBV18 and TRBJ2-1; 14 positions agree with TRBD2. Per the germline V gene, CDR1 is KGHSH and CDR2 is LQKENI. The CDR3 sequence is 16 residues long. The V segment lost 2 bases and the J segment 6 bases; nucleotides outside the gene matches: 3. CDR3: CASSPSGLAGGNEQFF. CDR3 in DNA: TGTGCCAGCTCACCATCCGGACTAGCGGGAGGCAATGAGCAGTTCTTC.

Worth noting for this clone: A much larger clonotype is one base distant, so this may be a read error. The rearrangement links TRBV2 to TRBJ2-5, with D unresolved. Germline-derived CDR1 and CDR2 are SNHLY and FYNNEI. The CDR3 covers 11 residues. Trimming left V 5 bases short and J 3 bases short, with 4 bases between. This chain's CDR3 is CASSLEETQYF. The CDR3 DNA reads TGTGCCAGCAGTTTAGAAGAGACCCAGTACTTC. The full variable domain, rest sourced from reference TRBV2 and TRBJ2-5, is EPEVTQTPSHQVTQMGQEVILRCVPISNHLYFYWYRQILGQKVEFLVSFYNNEISEKSEIFDDQFSVERPDGSNFTLKIRSTKLEDSAMYFCASSLEETQYFGPGTRLLVL.

Of note for this clone: Other nucleotide sequences in the sample specify the same CDR3. The chain joins TRBV18 to TRBJ1-2; 7 bases are a match to TRBD1. The CDR3 contains 13 residues. Germline V gene sequence: CDR1 KGHSH, CDR2 LQKENI. Trimming at V came to 1 base and at J to 6 bases, leaving 2 bases not matched to a gene. CDR3 nucleotides: TGTGCCAGCTCACCACGTCAGGGGGATGGCTACACCTTC. Translating gives CASSPRQGDGYTF.

J is TRBJ1-1 and V is TRBV19; no definite D call. V lost 5 bases, J lost 6 bases, and 13 bases lay in between. Germline V gene data show CDR1 as LNHDA and CDR2 as SQIVND (reference sequence). The CDR3 runs 13 residues. The CDR3 sequence is CASSQTRGAEAFF. The CDR3 DNA sequence: TGTGCCAGTAGTCAGACCCGTGGCGCTGAAGCTTTCTTT.

The chain carries TRBV27 and TRBJ2-2; D possibly matches TRBD1 or TRBD2 (5 bases each). The ends were cut back, 7 bases at V and 5 bases at J, with 17 bases in the middle. The CDR3 contains 15 residues. Germline V lookup: CDR1 MNHEY, CDR2 SMNVEV (reference sequence). CDR3 sequence: CASKGGSWGTGELFF. Written as DNA, the CDR3 is TGTGCCAGCAAAGGCGGAAGTTGGGGGACCGGGGAGCTGTTTTTT.

Comment on this clone: Other DNA sequences in this sample translate to the same CDR3. CDR3 bases: TGTGCCAGCAGTTACTCGGACAGGGGGCGCGAGCAGTACTTC. This gives the protein CASSYSDRGREQYF. The chain has TRBV6-5 and TRBJ2-7; 11 bases match TRBD1. The V and J ends lost 0 bases and 6 bases, in that order; junction bases with no gene match: 1. The germline gives CDR1 MNHEY, CDR2 SVGAGI. The CDR3 spans 14 residues.

This clone was recorded at least ten times. CDR3 DNA sequence: TGTGCCTGGAGTCAAAGACAGGGTTACTCCTACGAGCAGTACTTC. Translating gives CAWSQRQGYSYEQYF. This chain uses TRBV30 with TRBJ2-7; TRBD1 matches 7 bases. Trimming at V came to 2 bases and at J to 0 bases, leaving 7 bases not matched to a gene. Germline V gives CDR1 GTSNPN, CDR2 SVGIG (reference sequence). There are 15 residues in the CDR3.

The V call is TRBV6-5, the J call TRBJ2-2, with unresolved D. Trimming pared 0 bases from V and 7 bases from J, leaving 3 bases between. Germline V CDR1 and CDR2: MNHEY, SVGAGI. This CDR3 has 12 amino acids. For the CDR3, the DNA is TGTGCCAGCAGTTACTCGAACGGGGAGCTGTTTTTT. This encodes CASSYSNGELFF.

V is TRBV5-4 and J is TRBJ2-4; tentatively, D is TRBD1 (7 bases). Germline V CDR1 and CDR2: SGHNT, YYREEE (reference sequence). Trimming removed 0 bases from V and 3 bases from J, with 19 bases in between. The CDR3 contains 18 residues. The CDR3 bases are TGTGCCAGCAGCTTGGACAGGGGAGGAAGATTTGACAAAAACATTCAGTACTTC. Its protein is CASSLDRGGRFDKNIQYF.

This rearrangement joins TRBV7-2 to TRBJ2-5; D is perhaps TRBD1 or TRBD2 (5 bases each). This CDR3 has 14 amino acids. V was trimmed by 5 bases and J by 1 base, leaving 11 bases between them. The germline CDR1 and CDR2 sequences are SGHTA and FQGNSA. CDR3 coding DNA: TGTGCCAGCAGCACTACCGGGACCCAAGAGACCCAGTACTTC. Protein: CASSTTGTQETQYF.

With regard to this clone: One base away lies a much larger clone, so this may be a sequencing read error. The chain couples TRBV28 to TRBJ1-5; 9 bases line up with TRBD1. CDR3 length: 14 residues. The germline gives CDR1 MDHEN, CDR2 SYDVKM. V was pared by 5 bases and J by 5 bases, with 4 bases of the junction left unmatched. The CDR3 here is CASSPGQGDQPQHF. The CDR3 coding sequence is TGTGCCAGCAGTCCGGGACAGGGCGATCAGCCCCAGCATTTT.

The genes are TRBV2 and TRBJ1-1; 8 positions agree with TRBD1. V lost 5 bases to trimming and J lost 7 bases; unmatched junction nucleotides: 3. The CDR3 runs 12 residues. Germline V CDR1 and CDR2: SNHLY, FYNNEI. The CDR3 nucleotides are TGTGCCAGCAGTTGGACAGGGAATGAAGCTTTCTTT. It yields the protein CASSWTGNEAFF.

This clone was seen a handful of times. V usage is TRBV19 and J usage is TRBJ1-1; D uncertain. The germline gives CDR1 LNHDA, CDR2 SQIVND (reference sequence). Trimming removed 10 bases at V and 0 bases at J, with 12 bases between. This CDR3 region has 13 residues. CDR3 sequence reads: CATSSGLNTEAFF. In DNA form, the CDR3 reads TGTGCCACCTCTTCAGGCCTGAACACTGAAGCTTTCTTT.

The chain links TRBV19 to TRBJ2-5; D is uncertain. The CDR3 runs to 14 residues. In germline, CDR1 is LNHDA, CDR2 SQIVND (reference sequence). Trimming removed 5 bases at V and 5 bases at J, with 15 bases between. The DNA for the CDR3 is TGTGCCAGTAGTCGCGGTCGCGGCTCGGAGACCCAGTACTTC. Encoded protein: CASSRGRGSETQYF.

V and J are TRBV7-9 and TRBJ2-3; 8 bases line up with TRBD1. CDR1 is SEHNR, CDR2 FQNEAQ, per germline (reference sequence). V lost 5 bases and J lost 3; bases outside the gene matches: 7. The CDR3 is made up of 15 amino acids. In nucleotides, the CDR3 is TGTGCCAGCAGCGGCGGACAGGGACGGACAGATACGCAGTATTTT. Translating it yields CASSGGQGRTDTQYF. Based on the CDR3 plus reference TRBV7-9 and TRBJ2-3, the full variable domain is DTGVSQNPRHKITKRGQNVTFRCDPISEHNRLYWYRQTLGQGPEFLTYFQNEAQLEKSRLLSDRFSAERPKGSFSTLEIQRTEQGDSAMYLCASSGGQGRTDTQYFGPGTRLTVL.

The chain is built from TRBV7-2 and TRBJ2-3, with 14 bases aligning to TRBD2. V was clipped by 5 bases and J by 6 bases; unmatched bases: 10. The CDR3 has 17 amino acids. In germline, CDR1 is SGHTA, CDR2 FQGNSA. CDR3 nucleotide sequence: TGTGCCAGCAGCGTCCCCGGACTAGCGGGAGGTGTGGATACGCAGTATTTT. Translating gives CASSVPGLAGGVDTQYF.

As to this clone: Other DNA sequences in the sample encode the same CDR3. The chain joins TRBV10-3 to TRBJ1-1; D possibly corresponds to TRBD1 (6 bases). The CDR3 is 15 residues long. V gave up 0 bases and J gave up 1 base, with 9 bases separating them. Germline CDR1 and CDR2: ENHRY and SYGVKD. The CDR3 DNA is TGTGCCATCAGTGAGTCGGGCAGGGGGAACACTGAAGCTTTCTTT. Protein sequence: CAISESGRGNTEAFF.

As concerns this clone: The same CDR3 arises from other DNA sequences in this sample as well. The chain couples TRBV30 to TRBJ1-3; D is ambiguous. The CDR3 sequence is 15 residues long. Trimming removed 0 bases from V and 0 bases from J, with 9 bases in between. Germline V CDR1 and CDR2: GTSNPN, SVGIG (reference sequence). The CDR3 DNA reads TGTGCCTGGAGTGTACGGAGGAGCTCTGGAAACACCATATATTTT. Translation gives CAWSVRRSSGNTIYF.

The chain joins TRBV28 to TRBJ2-7; weak D call: TRBD1 (7 bases). CDR3 length: 14 amino acids. V was shortened by 6 bases and J by 3 bases, with 15 bases between the two germline ends. CDR1 and CDR2 from the germline V gene are MDHEN and SYDVKM. CDR3 loop: CASRRQGGIYEQYF. CDR3 DNA: TGTGCCAGCAGGAGACAGGGCGGGATCTACGAGCAGTACTTC.

The rearrangement joins TRBV28 to TRBJ2-7; D may be TRBD2 (5 bases). The CDR3 has 14 amino acids. V was cut by 7 bases and J by 3 bases, with 16 bases left in between. In germline, CDR1 is MDHEN, CDR2 SYDVKM. The chain's CDR3 is CASNTRAAFYEQYF. The CDR3 DNA is TGTGCCAGCAACACGAGGGCGGCTTTCTACGAGCAGTACTTC.

The chain recombines TRBV10-2 with TRBJ2-5, with TRBD1 identical over 9 bases. Per germline, CDR1 WSHSY and CDR2 SAAADI. The CDR3 is 12 amino acids. V trimming: 8 bases; J trimming: 4 bases; junction bases outside the gene matches: 2. The CDR3 DNA sequence: TGCGCCAGCTCGGGACAGGGAGAGACCCAGTACTTC. Amino acids: CASSGQGETQYF.

The chain joins TRBV5-1 to TRBJ2-5, with TRBD1 identical over 7 bases. The CDR3 length is 16 residues. Germline loops: CDR1 SGHRS, CDR2 YFSETQ. Losses at the gene ends were 4 bases for V and 9 bases for J; bases not matched to a gene: 18. The CDR3: CASSPDRRDGGAAQYF. As DNA, the CDR3 is TGCGCCAGCAGCCCGGACAGGCGCGACGGTGGGGCGGCCCAGTACTTC.

The genes are TRBV6-1 and TRBJ1-6; D not resolved. Germline assignment: CDR1 MNHNS and CDR2 SASEGT. V lost 4 bases, J lost 9 bases, and 25 bases lay in between. This CDR3 is 18 amino acids long. Written as DNA, the CDR3 is TGTGCCAGCAGTGCTCGCCCCGGGATAGGTTCGCCACTTTCACCCCTCCACTTT. Amino acid sequence: CASSARPGIGSPLSPLHF.